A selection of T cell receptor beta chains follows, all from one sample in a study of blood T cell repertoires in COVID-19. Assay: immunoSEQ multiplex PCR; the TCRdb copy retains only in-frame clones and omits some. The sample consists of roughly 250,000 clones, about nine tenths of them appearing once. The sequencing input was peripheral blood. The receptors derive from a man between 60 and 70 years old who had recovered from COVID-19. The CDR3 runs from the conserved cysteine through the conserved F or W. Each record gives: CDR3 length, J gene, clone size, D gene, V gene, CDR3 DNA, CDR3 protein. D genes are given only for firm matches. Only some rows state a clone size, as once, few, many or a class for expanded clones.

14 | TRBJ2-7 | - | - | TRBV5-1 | TGCGCCAGCAGCTTGGATGGACTTACCTACGAGCAGTACTTC | CASSLDGLTYEQYF
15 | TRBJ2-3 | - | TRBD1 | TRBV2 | TGTGCCAGCAGTGGCCGGGACAGGGAAACAGATACGCAGTATTTT | CASSGRDRETDTQYF
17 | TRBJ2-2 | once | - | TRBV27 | TGTGCCAGCAGTTTATATGCGGTCAATCTAAACACCGGGGAGCTGTTTTTT | CASSLYAVNLNTGELFF
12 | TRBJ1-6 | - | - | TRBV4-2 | TGTGCCAGCAGCCAAACAAGTTCACCCCTCCACTTT | CASSQTSSPLHF
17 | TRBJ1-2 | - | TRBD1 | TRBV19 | TGTGCCAGTAGTAAGGGGGCCTCGGACCGAACTAACTATGGCTACACCTTC | CASSKGASDRTNYGYTF
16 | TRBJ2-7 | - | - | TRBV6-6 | TGTGCCAGCAGGCGATCAGACAGGGGAGGGTCCTACGAGCAGTACTTC | CASRRSDRGGSYEQYF
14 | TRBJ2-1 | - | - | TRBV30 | TGTGCCTGGAGTCAGGGGACAACCCTCAATGAGCAGTTCTTC | CAWSQGTTLNEQFF
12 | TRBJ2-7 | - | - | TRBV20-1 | TGCAGTGCTAGTCTACGCGCCTACGAGCAGTACTTC | CSASLRAYEQYF
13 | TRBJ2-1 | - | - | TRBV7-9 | TGTGCCAGCAGCTTCATTCGGTCTGAGGGGCAGTTCTTC | CASSFIRSEGQFF
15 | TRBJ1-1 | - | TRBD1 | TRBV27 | TGTGCCAGCAGTTCAGGACAGGGGATGAACACTGAAGCTTTCTTT | CASSSGQGMNTEAFF
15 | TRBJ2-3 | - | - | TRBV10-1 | TGCGCCAGCAGTGAGGCCGGGAGGGGGCCAGATACGCAGTATTTT | CASSEAGRGPDTQYF
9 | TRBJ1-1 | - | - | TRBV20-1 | TGCAGTGCTAGTCCCCCTATGGTCTTT | CSASPPMVF
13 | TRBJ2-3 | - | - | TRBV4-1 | TGCGCCAGCAGCCAGAGTAGCACAGATACGCAGTATTTT | CASSQSSTDTQYF
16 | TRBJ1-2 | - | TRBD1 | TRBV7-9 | TGTGCCAGCACCCTCGAGGACAGGGGGCGAACCCAGGGCTACACCTTC | CASTLEDRGRTQGYTF
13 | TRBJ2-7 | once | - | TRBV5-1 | TGCGCCAGCAGCACCGGGAGCTCCTACGAGCAGTACTTC | CASSTGSSYEQYF
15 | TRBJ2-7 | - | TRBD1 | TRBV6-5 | TGTGCCAGCAGTTACATCGACAGGGTCGGCTACGAGCAGTACTTC | CASSYIDRVGYEQYF